Sequencing of this T cell receptor (beta chain) was carried out in a study of blood T cell repertoires in COVID-19. Looking at the study overall: The origin of the acute and convalescent COVID-19 samples was the United States, Italy and Spain.

J gave up 6 bases and V 4 bases, and 8 bases lay outside the gene matches. This CDR3 is built from 15 residues. The germline V gene encodes CDR1 SGHNT and CDR2 YYREEE (reference sequence). Original processing notes: Reference gene primers were amplified, and this amplification served to estimate nucleated cell counts. The protocol was immunoSEQ multiplex PCR, while the TCRdb copy is restricted to in-frame clones and leaves out a portion. V, J and clone size were drawn from that table, and D and trimming were deduced from the DNA. The sample contains about 140,000 clones, roughly four fifths of which appear only once.

This TCR came from a human donor in a cohort sampled during active COVID-19. The genes are TRBV5-4 and TRBJ2-2; 8 bases agree with TRBD2. Sequenced sample: peripheral blood. CDR3 region: CASSPGGARAGELFF. In DNA, the CDR3 is TGTGCCAGCAGCCCCGGGGGGGCCCGGGCCGGGGAGCTGTTTTTT.